This TCR beta chain stems from a study of T cells in localized non-small cell lung cancer. V lost 3 bases, J lost 7 bases, and 10 bases lay in between. CDR3 size: 13 residues. From germline, CDR1 is WNHNN and CDR2 SYGVQD (reference sequence). The study, taken as a whole, reports: Of the tissues analyzed, uninvolved adjacent lung showed maximal T cell clonality, greater than tumor.

This table comes from immunoSEQ multiplex PCR, and its TCRdb copy is limited to in-frame clones, with some not included. The repertoire consists of 70,000 to 100,000 clones, with approximately 91% occurring once and the leading ten covering 4.1%. Concerning this clone: Its cognate antigen is unknown.

V and J are TRBV10-1 and TRBJ2-1; D is ambiguous. This specimen consisted of PBMCs, obtained before any cancer treatment. The clonotype comes from a woman aged 40-70 years with stage II squamous cell lung carcinoma. The CDR3: CASSDTTLNEQFF. The DNA for the CDR3 is TGCGCCAGCAGTGACACGACCCTTAATGAGCAGTTCTTC.